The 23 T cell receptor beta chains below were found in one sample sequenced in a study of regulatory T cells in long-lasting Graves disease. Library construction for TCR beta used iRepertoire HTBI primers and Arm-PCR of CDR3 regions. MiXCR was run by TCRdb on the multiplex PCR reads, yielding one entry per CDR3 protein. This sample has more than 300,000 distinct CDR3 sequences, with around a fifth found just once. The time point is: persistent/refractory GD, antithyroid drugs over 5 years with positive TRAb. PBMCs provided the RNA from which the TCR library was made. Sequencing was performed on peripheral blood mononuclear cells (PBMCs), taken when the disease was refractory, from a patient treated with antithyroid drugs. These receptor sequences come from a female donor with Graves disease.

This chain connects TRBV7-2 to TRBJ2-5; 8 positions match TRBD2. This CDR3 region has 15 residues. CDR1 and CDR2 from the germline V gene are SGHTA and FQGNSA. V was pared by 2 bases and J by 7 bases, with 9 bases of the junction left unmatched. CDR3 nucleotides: TGTGCCAGCAGCTTAACGAGCGGGAGCCGGGTGACCCAGTACTTC. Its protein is CASSLTSGSRVTQYF.

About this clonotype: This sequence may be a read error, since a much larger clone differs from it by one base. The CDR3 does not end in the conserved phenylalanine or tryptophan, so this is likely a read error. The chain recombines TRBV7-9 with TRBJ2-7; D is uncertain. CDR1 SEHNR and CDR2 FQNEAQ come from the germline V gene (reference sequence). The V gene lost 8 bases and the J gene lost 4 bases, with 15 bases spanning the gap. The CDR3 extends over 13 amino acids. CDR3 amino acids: CASAPAAVYEQYL. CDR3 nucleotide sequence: TGTGCCAGCGCTCCTGCCGCAGTGTACGAGCAGTACCTC.

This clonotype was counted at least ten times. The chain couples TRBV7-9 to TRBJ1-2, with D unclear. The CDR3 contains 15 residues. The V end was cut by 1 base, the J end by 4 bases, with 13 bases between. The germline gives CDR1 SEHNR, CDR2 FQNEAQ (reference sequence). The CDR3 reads CASSLGPGRVYGYTF. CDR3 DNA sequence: TGTGCCAGCAGCTTAGGGCCGGGGAGAGTCTATGGCTACACCTTC.

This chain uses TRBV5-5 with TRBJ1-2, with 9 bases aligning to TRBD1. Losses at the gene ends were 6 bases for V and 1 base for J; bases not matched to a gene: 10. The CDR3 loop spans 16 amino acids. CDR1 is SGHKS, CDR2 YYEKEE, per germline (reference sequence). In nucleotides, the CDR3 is TGTGCCAGCACCTGGATACCGGGACAGGGTAACTATGGCTACACCTTC. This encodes CASTWIPGQGNYGYTF.

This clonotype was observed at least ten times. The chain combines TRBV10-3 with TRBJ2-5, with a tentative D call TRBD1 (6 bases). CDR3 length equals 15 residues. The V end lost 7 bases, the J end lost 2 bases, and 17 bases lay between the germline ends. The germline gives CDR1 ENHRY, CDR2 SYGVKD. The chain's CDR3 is CAITPGGGAQETQYF. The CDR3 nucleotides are TGTGCCATCACCCCCGGTGGGGGCGCGCAAGAGACCCAGTACTTC.

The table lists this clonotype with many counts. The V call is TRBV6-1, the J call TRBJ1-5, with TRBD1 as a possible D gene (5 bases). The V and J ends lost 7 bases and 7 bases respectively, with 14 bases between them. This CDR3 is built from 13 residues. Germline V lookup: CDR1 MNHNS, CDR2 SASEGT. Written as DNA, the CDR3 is TGTGCCAGCACCAACGGGGGTACGCAGCCCCAGCATTTT. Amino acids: CASTNGGTQPQHF.

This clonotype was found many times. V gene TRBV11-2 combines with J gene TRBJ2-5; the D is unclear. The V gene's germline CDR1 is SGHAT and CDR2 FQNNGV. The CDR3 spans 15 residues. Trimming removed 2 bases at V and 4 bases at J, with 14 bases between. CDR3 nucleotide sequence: TGTGCCAGCAGCTTACCCCTGAGGATGGTAGAGACCCAGTACTTC. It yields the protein CASSLPLRMVETQYF.

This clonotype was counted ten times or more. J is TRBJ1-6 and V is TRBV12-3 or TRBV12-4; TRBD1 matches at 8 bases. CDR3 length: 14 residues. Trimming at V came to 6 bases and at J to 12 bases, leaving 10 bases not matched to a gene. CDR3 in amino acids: CASRPGGRLQPLHF. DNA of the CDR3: TGTGCCAGCAGGCCAGGGGGCCGACTTCAACCCCTCCACTTT.

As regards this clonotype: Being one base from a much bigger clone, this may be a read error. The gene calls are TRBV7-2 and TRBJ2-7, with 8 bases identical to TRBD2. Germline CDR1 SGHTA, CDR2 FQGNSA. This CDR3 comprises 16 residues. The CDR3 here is CASSLLPGLVAYEQHF. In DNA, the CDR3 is TGTGCCAGCAGTCTATTACCGGGACTAGTCGCCTACGAGCAGCACTTC.

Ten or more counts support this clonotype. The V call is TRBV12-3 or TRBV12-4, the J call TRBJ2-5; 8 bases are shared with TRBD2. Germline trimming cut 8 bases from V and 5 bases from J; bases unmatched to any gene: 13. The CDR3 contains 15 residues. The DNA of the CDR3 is TGTGCCAGCTCTAGGGGAGCGGGAGTTGGCGAGACCCAGTACTTC. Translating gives CASSRGAGVGETQYF.

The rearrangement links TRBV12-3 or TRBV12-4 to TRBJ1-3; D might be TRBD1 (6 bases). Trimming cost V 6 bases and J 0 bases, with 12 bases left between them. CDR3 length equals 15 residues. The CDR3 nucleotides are TGTGCCAGCAGAACGGACAGTCTCTCTGGAAACACCATATATTTT. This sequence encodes CASRTDSLSGNTIYF.

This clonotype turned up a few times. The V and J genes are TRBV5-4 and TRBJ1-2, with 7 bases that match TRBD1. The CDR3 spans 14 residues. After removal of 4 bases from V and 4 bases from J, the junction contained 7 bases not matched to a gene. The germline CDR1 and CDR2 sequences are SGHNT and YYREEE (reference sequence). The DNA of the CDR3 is TGTGCCAGCAGCCCACAGGGACAGCCCTATGGCTACACCTTC. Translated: CASSPQGQPYGYTF. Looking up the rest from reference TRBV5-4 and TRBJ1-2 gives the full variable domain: ETGVTQSPTHLIKTRGQQVTLRCSSQSGHNTVSWYQQALGQGPQFIFQYYREEENGRGNFPPRFSGLQFPNYSSELNVNALELDDSALYLCASSPQGQPYGYTFGSGTRLTVV.

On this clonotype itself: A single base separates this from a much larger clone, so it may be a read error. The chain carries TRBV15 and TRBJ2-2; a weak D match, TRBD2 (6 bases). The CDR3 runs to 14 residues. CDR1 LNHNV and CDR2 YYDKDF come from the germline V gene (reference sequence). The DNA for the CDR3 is TGTGCCACCAGCACAAAGCGAGGCACCGGGGGGCTGTTTTTT. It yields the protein CATSTKRGTGGLFF. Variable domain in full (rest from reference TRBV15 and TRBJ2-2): DAMVIQNPRYQVTQFGKPVTLSCSQTLNHNVMYWYQQKSSQAPKLLFHYYDKDFNNEADTPDNFQSRRPNTSFCFLDIRSPGLGDTAMYLCATSTKRGTGGLFFGEGSRLTVL.

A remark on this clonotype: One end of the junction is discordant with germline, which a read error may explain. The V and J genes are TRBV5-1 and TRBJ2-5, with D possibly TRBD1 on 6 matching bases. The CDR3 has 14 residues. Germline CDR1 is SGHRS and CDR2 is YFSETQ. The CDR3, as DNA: TGCGTCAGCAGTACAGGACAGCTACAAGAGACCCAGTACTTC. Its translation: CVSSTGQLQETQYF.

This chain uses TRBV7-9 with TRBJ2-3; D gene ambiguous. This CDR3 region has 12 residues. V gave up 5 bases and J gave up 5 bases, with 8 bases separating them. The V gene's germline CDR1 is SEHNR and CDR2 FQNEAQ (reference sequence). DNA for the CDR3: TGTGCCAGCAGCGCCGACTTAGATACGCAGTATTTT. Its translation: CASSADLDTQYF.

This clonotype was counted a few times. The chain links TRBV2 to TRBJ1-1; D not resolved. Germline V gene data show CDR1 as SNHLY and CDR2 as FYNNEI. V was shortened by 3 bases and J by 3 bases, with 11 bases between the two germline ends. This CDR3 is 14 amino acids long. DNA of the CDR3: TGTGCCAGCAGTGAGGTACCCAGCGACACTGAAGCTTTCTTT. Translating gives CASSEVPSDTEAFF.

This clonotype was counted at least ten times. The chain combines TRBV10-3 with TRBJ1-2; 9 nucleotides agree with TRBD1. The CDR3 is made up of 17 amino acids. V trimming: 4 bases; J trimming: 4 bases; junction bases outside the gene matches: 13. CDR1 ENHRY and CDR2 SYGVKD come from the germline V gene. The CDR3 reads CAISGRDPGQGAYGYTF. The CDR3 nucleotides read TGTGCCATCAGTGGCCGGGATCCGGGACAGGGAGCCTATGGCTACACCTTC.

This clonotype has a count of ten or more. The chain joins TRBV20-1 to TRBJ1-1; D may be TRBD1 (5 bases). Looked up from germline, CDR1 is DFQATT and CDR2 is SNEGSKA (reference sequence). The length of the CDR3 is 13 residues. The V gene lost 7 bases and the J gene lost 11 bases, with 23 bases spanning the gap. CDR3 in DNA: TGCAGTGTTAAAGAGGGGTTCTGGCCGAAGGCTTTCTTT. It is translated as CSVKEGFWPKAFF.

The CDR3, as DNA: TGTGCCTGGGGGCGGTCGGACGCACCCTCTCAAGAGACCCAGTACTTC. Its protein product is CAWGRSDAPSQETQYF. V usage is TRBV30 and J usage is TRBJ2-5, with no clear D. V was pared by 5 bases and J by 2 bases, with 21 bases between. The CDR3 is 16 amino acids. The V gene's germline CDR1 is GTSNPN and CDR2 SVGIG (reference sequence).

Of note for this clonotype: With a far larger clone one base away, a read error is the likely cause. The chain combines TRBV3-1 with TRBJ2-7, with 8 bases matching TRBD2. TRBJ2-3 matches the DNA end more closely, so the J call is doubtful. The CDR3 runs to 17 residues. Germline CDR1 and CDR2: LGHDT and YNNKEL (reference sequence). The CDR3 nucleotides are TGTGCCAGCAGCCAAGACGGGGGGGCTAGTCTCACAGATGCGCAGTATTTT. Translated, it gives CASSQDGGASLTDAQYF.

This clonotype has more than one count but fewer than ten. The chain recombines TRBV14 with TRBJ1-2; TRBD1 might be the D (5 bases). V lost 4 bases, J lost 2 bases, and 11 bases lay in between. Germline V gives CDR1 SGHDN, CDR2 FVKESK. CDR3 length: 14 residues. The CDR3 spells CASSPWGINYGYTF. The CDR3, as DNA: TGTGCCAGCAGCCCCTGGGGGATCAACTATGGCTACACCTTC.

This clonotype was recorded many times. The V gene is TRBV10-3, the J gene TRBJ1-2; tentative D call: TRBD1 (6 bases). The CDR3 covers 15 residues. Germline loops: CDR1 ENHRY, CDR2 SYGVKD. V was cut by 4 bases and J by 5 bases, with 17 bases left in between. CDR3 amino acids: CAISGGGSGSYGYTF. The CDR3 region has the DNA TGTGCCATCAGTGGTGGGGGCAGCGGGTCATATGGCTACACCTTC.

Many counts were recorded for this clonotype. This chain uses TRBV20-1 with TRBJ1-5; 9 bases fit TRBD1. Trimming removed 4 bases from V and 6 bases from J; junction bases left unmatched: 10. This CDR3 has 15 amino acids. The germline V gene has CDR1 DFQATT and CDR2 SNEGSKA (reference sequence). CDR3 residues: CSATAGTGMGQPQHF. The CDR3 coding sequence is TGCAGTGCTACCGCCGGGACAGGGATGGGTCAGCCCCAGCATTTT.